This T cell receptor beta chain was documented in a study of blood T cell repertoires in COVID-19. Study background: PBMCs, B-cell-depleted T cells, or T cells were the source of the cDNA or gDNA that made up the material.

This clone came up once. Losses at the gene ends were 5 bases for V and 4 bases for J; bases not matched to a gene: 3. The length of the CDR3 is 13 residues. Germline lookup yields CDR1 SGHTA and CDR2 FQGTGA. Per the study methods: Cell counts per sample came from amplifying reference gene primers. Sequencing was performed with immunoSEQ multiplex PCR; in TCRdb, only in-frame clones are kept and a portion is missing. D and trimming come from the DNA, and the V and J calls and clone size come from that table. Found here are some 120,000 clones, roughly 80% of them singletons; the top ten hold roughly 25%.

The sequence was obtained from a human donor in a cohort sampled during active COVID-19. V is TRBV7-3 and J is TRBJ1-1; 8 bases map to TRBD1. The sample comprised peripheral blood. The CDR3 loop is CASSVQGATEAFF. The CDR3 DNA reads TGTGCCAGCAGCGTTCAGGGGGCCACTGAAGCTTTCTTT.